One sample yielded the 5 T cell receptor beta chains listed below, sequenced in a study of T cell responses to AZD1222 COVID-19 vaccine. The table came from immunoSEQ multiplex PCR; TCRdb's copy has only in-frame clones and leaves some out. The sample has 120,000 or so clones, approximately 90% seen once. The sequences come from peripheral blood, collected on day 0 of AZD1222 vaccination. Receptors originate from an adult in good health.

CDR3 DNA: TGCACCAGCAGCCAAGAGTTTGACTGGGACTACGAGCAGTACTTC. It translates to CTSSQEFDWDYEQYF. The genes are TRBV1 and TRBJ2-7. TRBV1 is deemed a pseudogene. The CDR3 runs to 15 residues.

This chain joins TRBV5-5 and TRBJ2-7; D remains ambiguous. The germline CDR1 and CDR2 sequences are SGHKS and YYEKEE (reference sequence). V lost 2 bases, J lost 2 bases, and 8 bases lay in between. CDR3 length: 13 residues. CDR3 loop: CASSLRTPYEQYF. The CDR3 region has the DNA TGTGCCAGCAGCTTAAGAACTCCCTACGAGCAGTACTTC.

The chain couples TRBV11-2 to TRBJ2-7; TRBD2 agrees at 7 bases. The CDR3 is 14 residues long. V was pared by 5 bases and J by 6 bases, with 10 bases of the junction left unmatched. The germline V gene encodes CDR1 SGHAT and CDR2 FQNNGV. This CDR3 reads CASSPGGGGAEQYF. CDR3 DNA: TGTGCCAGCAGCCCTGGGGGGGGAGGGGCCGAGCAGTACTTC.

This chain joins TRBV29-1 and TRBJ1-1; D ambiguous. V was pared by 7 bases and J by 5 bases, with 23 bases between. CDR1 SQVTM and CDR2 ANQGSEA come from the germline V gene. The CDR3 has 15 residues. For the CDR3, the DNA is TGCAGCGCCAGAGATCCCGGCAAAAGAATTACTGAAGCTTTCTTT. Protein product: CSARDPGKRITEAFF.

V and J are TRBV6-2 or TRBV6-3 and TRBJ1-5; 10 nucleotides match TRBD1. Germline V gene data show CDR1 as MNHEY and CDR2 as SVGEGT. J gave up 2 bases and V 6 bases, and 7 bases lay outside the gene matches. The CDR3 runs 16 residues. Written as DNA, the CDR3 is TGTGCCAGCAGCGAAGACAGGGGGCGCCGCAATCAGCCCCAGCATTTT. This translates into CASSEDRGRRNQPQHF.